A single sample gave rise to the 15 T cell receptor beta chains below, sequenced in a study of early T cells in non-severe SARS-CoV-2 infection. TCRdb re-called the 5' RACE reads through MiXCR, storing one row per CDR3 protein. The sample yields 20,000 to 25,000 distinct CDR3 sequences, about 4.7% seen once. Sequencing input: whole blood. These TCRs come from an adult who was a healthcare worker with PCR-confirmed SARS-CoV-2 infection or an uninfected control (not recorded which).

This clonotype is classed as medium-sized. The chain employs TRBV4-3 and TRBJ1-1; D uncertain. The CDR3 is 13 residues long. Germline assignment: CDR1 LGHNA and CDR2 YSLEER. Trimming removed 3 bases at V and 4 bases at J, with 9 bases between. CDR3 region: CASSQMSTTEAFF. CDR3 nucleotides: TGCGCCAGCAGCCAGATGAGCACCACTGAAGCTTTCTTT.

The chain has TRBV20-1 and TRBJ2-5; D is unresolved. This CDR3 has 11 residues. CDR1 is DFQATT, CDR2 SNEGSKA, per germline (reference sequence). V gave up 6 bases and J gave up 3 bases, with 8 bases separating them. CDR3 protein: CSAQLEETQYF. CDR3 nucleotide sequence: TGCAGTGCGCAGCTCGAAGAGACCCAGTACTTC.

This clonotype has at least ten counts. The chain has TRBV7-2 and TRBJ2-7; 11 bases agree with TRBD1. V lost 4 bases to trimming and J lost 3 bases; unmatched junction nucleotides: 8. Germline V gene data show CDR1 as SGHTA and CDR2 as FQGNSA. The CDR3 contains 16 residues. The CDR3 loop is CASSYDTGTGGYEQYF. In DNA, the CDR3 is TGTGCCAGCAGCTACGACACCGGGACAGGGGGCTACGAGCAGTACTTC.

By share, this clonotype ranks as large. The chain is built from TRBV12-3 or TRBV12-4 and TRBJ1-1, with 10 nucleotides matching TRBD1. J was trimmed by 3 bases and V by 6 bases; bases with no gene match: 7. The CDR3 runs to 15 residues. The CDR3 reads CASSPTGGPDTEAFF. In DNA form, the CDR3 reads TGTGCCAGCAGCCCGACAGGGGGCCCGGACACTGAAGCTTTCTTT.

This clonotype has ten or more counts. The chain uses TRBV20-1 and TRBJ2-1; weak D call: TRBD2 (6 bases). Trimming stripped 1 base from V and 2 bases from J, with 12 bases between. Germline V lookup: CDR1 DFQATT, CDR2 SNEGSKA (reference sequence). The CDR3 is made up of 15 amino acids. Here the CDR3 DNA reads TGCAGTGCTAGAGTATTCGGGGGTACCTACAATGAGCAGTTCTTC. This translates into CSARVFGGTYNEQFF.

This clonotype came up many times. V usage is TRBV7-8 and J usage is TRBJ2-7, with TRBD2 matching 7 bases. Trimming took 2 bases from V and 3 from J; bases not matched to a gene: 7. The CDR3 totals 15 residues. Looked up from germline, CDR1 is SGHVS and CDR2 is FQNEAQ. As DNA, the CDR3 is TGTGCCAGCAGCTTAAGATGGGGCGGGAGCTACGAGCAGTACTTC. Translated, it gives CASSLRWGGSYEQYF.

This clonotype was observed a few times. The V call is TRBV6-6, the J call TRBJ1-5; no definite D call. V was cut by 1 base and J by 1 base, with 5 bases left in between. Germline V gene lookup returns CDR1 MNHNY and CDR2 SVGAGI (reference sequence). The CDR3 extends over 14 amino acids. CDR3 sequence (DNA): TGTGCCAGCAGTTACTATCAAAGCAATCAGCCCCAGCATTTT. Protein: CASSYYQSNQPQHF.

This clonotype was counted at least ten times. The rearrangement joins TRBV5-1 to TRBJ1-2, with D unresolved. Germline V gene data show CDR1 as SGHRS and CDR2 as YFSETQ. The CDR3 loop spans 13 amino acids. Trimming took off 1 base at V and 4 bases at J, with 8 bases between the two ends. CDR3 coding DNA: TGCGCCAGCAGCTTGATAGCCTCCTATGGCTACACCTTC. This sequence encodes CASSLIASYGYTF.

This clonotype has only a few counts. The chain uses TRBV7-9 and TRBJ2-1, with D possibly matching TRBD2 (5 bases). This CDR3 is 15 amino acids long. V lost 0 bases to trimming and J lost 5 bases, with 11 bases between them. The germline V gene has CDR1 SEHNR and CDR2 FQNEAQ (reference sequence). The chain's CDR3 is CASSLAGVRDNEQFF. CDR3 nucleotides: TGTGCCAGCAGCTTAGCGGGAGTCCGGGACAATGAGCAGTTCTTC.

This clonotype was counted ten times or more. One end of the junction fails to match germline, which may point to a read error. This chain uses TRBV7-7 with TRBJ2-1; 12 positions match TRBD2. Germline V gene data show CDR1 as SSHAT and CDR2 as FNYEAQ (reference sequence). The CDR3 length is 15 residues. The CDR3 DNA is TGTGCTAGCAGCTCGGGACTAGCGGGCCCCAATGAGCAGTTCTTC. Translation gives CASSSGLAGPNEQFF.

The chain links TRBV24-1 to TRBJ1-2; D call uncertain. The germline gives CDR1 KGHDR, CDR2 SFDVKD. The CDR3 is made up of 17 amino acids. Trimming left V 6 bases short and J 0 bases short, with 19 bases between. This CDR3 is CATSPLSRRPPNYGYTF. In nucleotides, the CDR3 is TGTGCCACCAGTCCCCTGTCGCGGAGACCTCCTAACTATGGCTACACCTTC.

This clonotype has ten or more counts. The chain uses TRBV20-1 and TRBJ1-6; TRBD1 is a possible D gene (6 bases). The CDR3 sequence is 14 residues long. Germline loops: CDR1 DFQATT, CDR2 SNEGSKA (reference sequence). The V and J ends lost 6 bases and 0 bases respectively, with 9 bases between them. CDR3 sequence (DNA): TGCAGTGCAACGGACAGCTCCTATAATTCACCCCTCCACTTT. Translating it yields CSATDSSYNSPLHF.

This clonotype was counted ten times or more. The genes are TRBV10-1 and TRBJ1-1; 8 bases line up with TRBD1. CDR1 is WNHNN and CDR2 is SYGVQD in the germline V gene (reference sequence). The V segment lost 8 bases and the J segment 7 bases; nucleotides outside the gene matches: 6. This CDR3 comprises 12 residues. CDR3 nucleotides: TGCGCCAGCGCCGGACAGGGCAATGAAGCTTTCTTT. The encoded protein is CASAGQGNEAFF.

This clonotype was counted a few times. This chain uses TRBV30 with TRBJ2-5; the D gene could be TRBD1 or TRBD2 (6 bases each). Germline V gene lookup returns CDR1 GTSNPN and CDR2 SVGIG (reference sequence). CDR3 length equals 14 residues. V was pared by 0 bases and J by 5 bases, with 13 bases between. The CDR3: CAWSVWGAGETQYF. The CDR3, as DNA: TGTGCCTGGAGTGTATGGGGGGCCGGGGAGACCCAGTACTTC.

This clonotype has only a few counts. This rearrangement joins TRBV27 to TRBJ2-7, with 9 nucleotides matching TRBD2. The germline V gene has CDR1 MNHEY and CDR2 SMNVEV (reference sequence). Trimming took 5 bases from V and 6 from J; bases not matched to a gene: 8. This CDR3 has 14 amino acids. CDR3 in amino acids: CASSPSGGQAEQYF. DNA for the CDR3: TGTGCCAGCAGTCCCAGCGGGGGGCAGGCCGAGCAGTACTTC.